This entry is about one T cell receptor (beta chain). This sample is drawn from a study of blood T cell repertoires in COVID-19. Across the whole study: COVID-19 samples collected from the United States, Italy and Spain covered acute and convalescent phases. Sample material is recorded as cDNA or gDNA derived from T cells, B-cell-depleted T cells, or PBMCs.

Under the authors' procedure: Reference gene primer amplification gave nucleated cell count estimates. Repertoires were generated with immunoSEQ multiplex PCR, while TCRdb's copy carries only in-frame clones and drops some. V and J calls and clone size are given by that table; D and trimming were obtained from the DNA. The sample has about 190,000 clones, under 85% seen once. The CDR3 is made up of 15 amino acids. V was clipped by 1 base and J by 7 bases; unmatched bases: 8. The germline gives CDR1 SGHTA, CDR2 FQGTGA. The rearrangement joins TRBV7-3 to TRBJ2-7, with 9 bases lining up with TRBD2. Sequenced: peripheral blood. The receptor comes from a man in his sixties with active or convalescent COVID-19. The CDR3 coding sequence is TGTGCCAGCAGCTTAATGGTAGCGGGAGCTGGGGAGCAGTACTTC. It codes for CASSLMVAGAGEQYF.